The clone carrying this TCR beta chain occurred many times. The data derive from a study of T cells after yellow fever vaccination. Study at large: With SMART-Seq v4 Ultra Low Input, the fractions containing low cell numbers were prepared.

Via MiXCR, TCRdb re-called the 5' RACE reads, giving one row per CDR3 protein. The table has about 240,000 distinct CDR3 sequences, around 3.5% seen once. The V and J ends lost 3 bases and 2 bases respectively, with 11 bases between them. This CDR3 contains 14 residues. The germline V gene encodes CDR1 LNHNV and CDR2 YYDKDF (reference sequence). The chain joins TRBV15 to TRBJ2-7; D assignment may be TRBD1 or TRBD2 (5 bases each). The starting material was PBMCs, obtained 15 days after the yellow fever booster vaccination. This TCR was sampled from a man between 18 and 29 years old who received the YFV17D yellow fever vaccine. This chain's CDR3 is CATSSSGRTYEQYF. The CDR3 DNA reads as TGTGCCACCAGCAGTTCGGGACGGACCTACGAGCAGTACTTC.